These 27 T cell receptor beta chains were all obtained from the same sample, sequenced in a study of blood T cell repertoires in COVID-19. Profiling relied on immunoSEQ multiplex PCR, and the TCRdb table lists in-frame clones only, not all of them. The sample lists 250,000 to 350,000 clones; 85% were seen once. The sample was peripheral blood. The receptor set was obtained from a woman aged 45-65 years with active or convalescent COVID-19.

The rearrangement uses TRBV28 and TRBJ2-1; D is perhaps TRBD2 (5 bases). The CDR3 spans 14 residues. V shed 6 bases and J shed 6 bases, with 15 bases lying between them. Germline CDR1 MDHEN, CDR2 SYDVKM. This CDR3 is CASSPGGSRNEQFF. The CDR3 region has the DNA TGTGCCAGCAGCCCCGGAGGTAGCCGCAATGAGCAGTTCTTC.

The V gene is TRBV5-4, the J gene TRBJ2-3; 9 bases fit TRBD2. With 6 bases clipped from V and 2 bases from J, the junction kept 7 bases outside the gene matches. Germline CDR1 and CDR2: SGHNT and YYREEE (reference sequence). The CDR3 consists of 15 residues. The CDR3: CASTLRGGVTDTQYF. DNA for the CDR3: TGTGCCAGCACCCTGCGGGGGGGGGTCACAGATACGCAGTATTTT.

V is TRBV5-1 and J is TRBJ2-3; D ambiguous. The length of the CDR3 is 14 residues. Trimming left V 0 bases short and J 1 base short, with 6 bases between. CDR1 SGHRS and CDR2 YFSETQ come from the germline V gene. The CDR3 coding sequence is TGCGCCAGCAGCTTGGCCCCAGGCACAGATACGCAGTATTTT. Amino acid sequence: CASSLAPGTDTQYF.

The chain recombines TRBV10-2 with TRBJ2-1; TRBD2 matches at 12 bases. V was clipped by 6 bases and J by 7 bases; unmatched bases: 7. The CDR3 runs 15 residues. The germline V gene encodes CDR1 WSHSY and CDR2 SAAADI. The CDR3 spells CASRETSGSWNEQFF. CDR3 sequence (DNA): TGCGCCAGCAGGGAGACTAGCGGGAGTTGGAATGAGCAGTTCTTC.

The V call is TRBV9, the J call TRBJ2-2, with 9 bases identical to TRBD1. CDR1 and CDR2 (germline): SGDLS, YYNGEE. Trimming removed 3 bases from V and 6 bases from J; junction bases left unmatched: 6. This CDR3 region has 15 residues. This chain's CDR3 is CASSGDRAVSGELFF. The CDR3 DNA reads as TGTGCCAGCAGCGGGGACAGGGCGGTGTCCGGGGAGCTGTTTTTT.

The chain couples TRBV19 to TRBJ2-7; maybe TRBD1 (6 bases). V lost 6 bases and J lost 2, with 11 bases in between. The CDR3 extends over 13 amino acids. Germline values: CDR1 LNHDA, CDR2 SQIVND (reference sequence). The CDR3 nucleotides read TGTGCCAGTAGCAACAGGGCTCCCTACGAGCAGTACTTC. It translates to CASSNRAPYEQYF. Combining the CDR3 with reference TRBV19 and TRBJ2-7 gives the whole variable domain DGGITQSPKYLFRKEGQNVTLSCEQNLNHDAMYWYRQDPGQGLRLIYYSQIVNDFQKGDIAEGYSVSREKKESFPLTVTSAQKNPTAFYLCASSNRAPYEQYFGPGTRLTVT.

The chain couples TRBV24-1 to TRBJ2-1; D uncertain. Trimming stripped 4 bases from V and 7 bases from J, with 10 bases between. The germline CDR1 and CDR2 sequences are KGHDR and SFDVKD. The CDR3 runs 13 residues. The chain's CDR3 is CATSDSLVNEQFF. CDR3 sequence (DNA): TGTGCCACCAGTGACTCGTTAGTTAATGAGCAGTTCTTC.

The chain links TRBV25-1 to TRBJ2-3, with 9 bases identical to TRBD1. The germline V gene encodes CDR1 MGHDK and CDR2 SYGVNS. The CDR3 consists of 14 residues. The ends lost 8 bases at V and 1 base at J; junction bases unmatched: 4. CDR3 sequence reads: CASGRDRGTDTQYF. The CDR3 coding sequence is TGTGCCAGCGGTCGGGACAGGGGCACAGATACGCAGTATTTT.

Regarding this clone: Its ends do not fully match the called genes, so a read error is possible. The chain links TRBV7-9 to TRBJ2-3; the D gene is possibly TRBD2 (5 bases). This CDR3 has 14 residues. CDR1 and CDR2 from the germline V gene are SEHNR and FQNEAQ (reference sequence). CDR3 loop: CASSLAHNTDTQYF. The CDR3 DNA follows: TGTGCCAGCAGCCTAGCCCACAACACAGATACGCAGTATTTT.

CDR3 residues: CASNGRVLETQYF. Here the CDR3 DNA reads TGTGCCAGCAACGGCAGGGTCTTGGAGACCCAGTACTTC. The gene calls are TRBV2 and TRBJ2-5, with D perhaps TRBD1 (5 bases). In germline, CDR1 is SNHLY, CDR2 FYNNEI. V was shortened by 7 bases and J by 5 bases, with 14 bases between the two germline ends. The CDR3 is made up of 13 amino acids.

The genes are TRBV5-1 and TRBJ2-5; 8 nucleotides line up with TRBD2. The CDR3 spans 15 residues. CDR1 SGHRS and CDR2 YFSETQ come from the germline V gene. Unmatched junction bases numbered 8, after V lost 4 bases and J lost 3 bases. CDR3 nucleotides: TGCGCCAGCAGCCGTACACTAGCGGTCAAAGAGACCCAGTACTTC. Protein product: CASSRTLAVKETQYF.

This clone was observed once. The gene calls are TRBV7-2 and TRBJ2-1, with D possibly being TRBD1 (6 bases). CDR3 length: 17 residues. Germline V gene lookup returns CDR1 SGHTA and CDR2 FQGNSA. V was trimmed by 2 bases and J by 4 bases, leaving 18 bases between them. DNA of the CDR3: TGTGCCAGCAGCTTATCCGTCTCGGACAGTGAGTACAATGAGCAGTTCTTC. Translation gives CASSLSVSDSEYNEQFF.

V is TRBV9 and J is TRBJ1-2; no reliable D call. V gave up 0 bases and J gave up 2 bases, with 11 bases separating them. CDR1 and CDR2 from the germline V gene are SGDLS and YYNGEE. CDR3 length equals 15 residues. The CDR3 nucleotides are TGTGCCAGCAGCGTAGCTGGCAGTGAAAACTATGGCTACACCTTC. Its protein is CASSVAGSENYGYTF.

V and J are TRBV27 and TRBJ1-5; no definite D call. With 4 bases removed from V and 3 bases from J, the gap between germline ends came to 10 bases. Germline CDR1 MNHEY, CDR2 SMNVEV (reference sequence). This CDR3 spans 14 amino acids. DNA for the CDR3: TGTGCCAGCAGTTGGCGGGGTCCCAATCAGCCCCAGCATTTT. Encoded protein: CASSWRGPNQPQHF.

The chain links TRBV25-1 to TRBJ1-2; the D is unclear. The germline V gene encodes CDR1 MGHDK and CDR2 SYGVNS. This CDR3 has 14 residues. Trimming cost V 4 bases and J 4 bases, with 13 bases left between them. CDR3 sequence (DNA): TGTGCCAGCAGTGCTAGCGGAGACCGCTATGGCTACACCTTC. Encoded protein: CASSASGDRYGYTF.

The chain combines TRBV11-3 with TRBJ2-7, with 7 nucleotides matching TRBD1. The CDR3 spans 12 residues. CDR1 SGHNT and CDR2 YENEEA come from the germline V gene. Trimming cost V 3 bases and J 7 bases; bases outside gene matches: 3. CDR3 region: CASSFQGEEQYF. The CDR3 region has the DNA TGTGCCAGCAGCTTTCAGGGGGAGGAGCAGTACTTC.

The sample holds a few counts of this clone. The chain employs TRBV5-6 and TRBJ1-2; 7 nucleotides align to TRBD1. V shed 5 bases and J 3 bases; nucleotides not matched to a gene: 7. The CDR3 is 14 amino acids. Looked up from germline, CDR1 is SGHDT and CDR2 is YYEEEE. This CDR3 is CASSGRTGYYGYTF. The CDR3 DNA follows: TGTGCCAGCAGTGGCAGGACAGGTTACTATGGCTACACCTTC. Looking up the rest from reference TRBV5-6 and TRBJ1-2 gives the full variable domain: DAGVTQSPTHLIKTRGQQVTLRCSPKSGHDTVSWYQQALGQGPQFIFQYYEEEERQRGNFPDRFSGHQFPNYSSELNVNALLLGDSALYLCASSGRTGYYGYTFGSGTRLTVV.

The chain has TRBV5-8 and TRBJ2-7; D may be TRBD1 (5 bases). The CDR3 covers 10 residues. Per germline, CDR1 SGHTS and CDR2 YDEGEE. Trimming removed 3 bases from V and 10 bases from J, with 8 bases in between. The CDR3 nucleotides are TGTGCCAGCAGCTGGGGCGGTCAGTACTTC. It yields the protein CASSWGGQYF.

CDR3 coding DNA: TGTGCCAGCAGCCTCAGACAGGGACCAGAGACCCAGTACTTC. This codes for CASSLRQGPETQYF. The chain is built from TRBV28 and TRBJ2-5, with 7 bases matching TRBD1. After removal of 6 bases from V and 4 bases from J, the junction contained 8 bases not matched to a gene. The CDR3 sequence is 14 residues long. Per germline, CDR1 MDHEN and CDR2 SYDVKM.

CDR3 DNA: TGTGCCAGCAGTTACTCCGCTAGCGACGGCAATGAGCAGTTCTTC. Its translation is CASSYSASDGNEQFF. The chain joins TRBV6-5 to TRBJ2-1; possible D gene TRBD2, 6 bases. This CDR3 is 15 amino acids long. Germline-derived CDR1 and CDR2 are MNHEY and SVGAGI. V dropped 0 bases and J dropped 6 bases, with 12 bases sitting between them.

The chain is built from TRBV7-9 and TRBJ1-2; 7 positions match TRBD1. Unmatched junction bases numbered 12, after V lost 5 bases and J lost 6 bases. This CDR3 region has 15 residues. Germline CDR1 is SEHNR and CDR2 is FQNEAQ (reference sequence). The CDR3 here is CASSRVGTAGNGYTF. CDR3 bases: TGTGCCAGCAGCCGGGTTGGGACAGCTGGAAATGGCTACACCTTC. The full variable domain, rest sourced from reference TRBV7-9 and TRBJ1-2, is DTGVSQNPRHKITKRGQNVTFRCDPISEHNRLYWYRQTLGQGPEFLTYFQNEAQLEKSRLLSDRFSAERPKGSFSTLEIQRTEQGDSAMYLCASSRVGTAGNGYTFGSGTRLTVV.

V usage is TRBV4-1 and J usage is TRBJ2-7; TRBD2 matches at 11 bases. The junction had 4 bases not matched to a gene; V was cut back by 2 bases and J by 4 bases. In germline, CDR1 is MGHRA, CDR2 YSYEKL. The CDR3 contains 15 residues. The CDR3 bases are TGCGCCAGCAGCCAAACCGGGACTAGCGGATACGAGCAGTACTTC. It is translated as CASSQTGTSGYEQYF.

The chain has TRBV7-9 and TRBJ1-4; 8 bases fit TRBD1. The CDR3 length is 13 residues. Trimming took 0 bases from V and 13 from J; bases not matched to a gene: 4. CDR1 SEHNR and CDR2 FQNEAQ come from the germline V gene (reference sequence). The DNA of the CDR3 is TGTGCCAGCAGCTTAGCGACCAGGGGGCGACTGTTTTTT. It translates to CASSLATRGRLFF.

J is TRBJ2-1 and V is TRBV11-3; the D gene is possibly TRBD2 (5 bases). This CDR3 comprises 13 residues. The germline CDR1 and CDR2 sequences are SGHNT and YENEEA. Trimming removed 1 base at V and 12 bases at J, with 13 bases between. Here the CDR3 DNA reads TGTGCCAGCAGCTTAGTTGAGGCGGGCCCGCAGTTCTTC. This sequence encodes CASSLVEAGPQFF.

The chain couples TRBV27 to TRBJ1-6; 8 nucleotides agree with TRBD1. Germline trimming cut 3 bases from V and 4 bases from J; bases unmatched to any gene: 2. From germline, CDR1 is MNHEY and CDR2 SMNVEV (reference sequence). The CDR3 totals 15 residues. Written as DNA, the CDR3 is TGTGCCAGCAGTTTCACAGGGGGTTATAATTCACCCCTCCACTTT. It encodes CASSFTGGYNSPLHF.

The chain uses TRBV28 and TRBJ2-1, with D possibly being TRBD2 (5 bases). V was trimmed by 6 bases and J by 8 bases, leaving 14 bases between them. The CDR3 runs to 13 residues. Germline CDR1 and CDR2: MDHEN and SYDVKM. CDR3 nucleotides: TGTGCCAGCAGGGGTACCCGCGGGCATGAGCAGTTCTTC. It codes for CASRGTRGHEQFF. Looking up the rest from reference TRBV28 and TRBJ2-1 gives the full variable domain: DVKVTQSSRYLVKRTGEKVFLECVQDMDHENMFWYRQDPGLGLRLIYFSYDVKMKEKGDIPEGYSVSREKKERFSLILESASTNQTSMYLCASRGTRGHEQFFGPGTRLTVL.

This sequence joins TRBV6-1 and TRBJ1-2; the D gene is possibly TRBD1 (5 bases). Trimming left V 2 bases short and J 8 bases short, with 21 bases between. Germline CDR1 reads MNHNS; CDR2 reads SASEGT. The CDR3 loop spans 16 amino acids. CDR3 amino acids: CASSENPSGLLKGYTF. In DNA form, the CDR3 reads TGTGCCAGCAGTGAAAATCCGTCAGGGTTATTGAAAGGCTACACCTTC.